This T cell receptor (beta chain) emerged from a study of breast tumors, draining lymph nodes, adjacent tissues. Study-wide findings and caveats: That most tumor T cells come from lymph nodes remained unproven. Data fit most tumor T cells coming from lymph node, expanding in tumor. Tumor TCR diversity was below lymph nodes but above nontumor tissue.

One entry per CDR3 protein, called by TCRdb with MiXCR from the multiplex PCR reads. The repertoire holds a few hundred thousand distinct CDR3 sequences, with about 34% as singletons. This clonotype was detected ten times or more. Antigen unknown. Samples came from axillary lymph nodes draining the breast cancer. This TCR was recovered from a female donor with breast cancer. Some clones in this sample may be carry-over from other donors' samples. Sequenced sample: axillary lymph node tissue.

CDR3 DNA sequence: TGTGCCAGCAGCTTAAACCCTTCCTACGAGCAGTACTTC. Translated: CASSLNPSYEQYF. The chain has TRBV11-2 and TRBJ2-7; D uncertain. Germline CDR1 and CDR2: SGHAT and FQNNGV. The CDR3 totals 13 residues. The V gene lost 2 bases and the J gene lost 1 base, with 6 bases spanning the gap. Complete variable domain (other parts from reference TRBV11-2 and TRBJ2-7): EAGVAQSPRYKIIEKRQSVAFWCNPISGHATLYWYQQILGQGPKLLIQFQNNGVVDDSQLPKDRFSAERLKGVDSTLKIQPAKLEDSAVYLCASSLNPSYEQYFGPGTRLTVT.